The rows below give T cell receptor beta chains drawn from one sample of a study of cytomegalovirus exposure and HLA in healthy donors. The method was immunoSEQ multiplex PCR; TCRdb's version includes in-frame clones alone and lacks a portion of them. The data hold around 95,000 clones, with around 82% observed a single time. The sequenced material came from PBMCs. The source is a man aged 25-40 years in good health and CMV-seropositive. The CDR3 runs from the conserved cysteine through the conserved F or W. The order of the fields is CDR3 protein, clone size, J gene, V gene. The size of a clone is reported for some rows only, either as once, few or many, or as a class for expanded clones.

CASSEVAGYVNEQFF	NA	TRBJ2-1	TRBV25-1
CASSPLRGGTEAFF	NA	TRBJ1-1	TRBV9
CASSLSPSGGTNEQFF	NA	TRBJ2-1	TRBV27
CAMGLSHEQYF	NA	NA	TRBV10-3
CASSRDRVYGYTF	NA	TRBJ1-2	TRBV5-1
CASTLTPASSGNTIYF	NA	TRBJ1-3	TRBV16
CASSLVAGGRVSGELFF	NA	TRBJ2-2	TRBV5-4
CASIGRGYEQYF	NA	TRBJ2-7	TRBV5-1
CASSRQGSNSGANVLTF	NA	TRBJ2-6	TRBV28
CASSLDSSQAGDTGELFF	NA	TRBJ2-2	TRBV11-2
CASITPTGHANTGELFF	NA	TRBJ2-2	TRBV19
CASGRGDTQYF	large	TRBJ2-3	TRBV25-1
CASGLGHDEQYF	NA	TRBJ2-7	TRBV12-5
CASSSGTSGRTEQYF	NA	TRBJ2-7	TRBV11-3
CASSQGPGSPLHF	NA	TRBJ1-6	TRBV4-3
CASSPQLSSGNTIYF	NA	TRBJ1-3	TRBV18
CASSVGRGLNGETQYF	once	TRBJ2-5	TRBV9
CASSPGTSGRETQYF	NA	TRBJ2-5	TRBV7-7
CASSSGQKEAFF	once	TRBJ1-1	TRBV27
CASSVGISGIVGTQYF	NA	TRBJ2-3	TRBV9
CASSLQWPNNQPQHF	NA	TRBJ1-5	TRBV28
CASSPDRNQPQHF	NA	TRBJ1-5	TRBV18